Sequencing of this T cell receptor beta chain was carried out in a study of blood T cell repertoires in COVID-19. From germline, CDR1 is KGHDR and CDR2 SFDVKD. The CDR3 runs to 21 residues. V dropped 3 bases and J dropped 3; count of bases not matched to a gene: 12. Cohort assignment relied on participant-reported clinical history. Per the original data handling: Quantification of nucleated cells was approximated via reference gene primer amplification. The method was immunoSEQ multiplex PCR; TCRdb's version includes in-frame clones alone and lacks a portion of them. From that table come the V and J calls and clone size; the DNA was used to work out D and trimming. The repertoire includes approximately 250,000 clones, approximately 88% of them detected once, and over 1% sits in the top ten.

The sample taken for sequencing was PBMCs or T cells enriched from blood (not recorded which). This TCR came from a woman aged 40 to 49 with acute COVID-19. V is TRBV24-1 and J is TRBJ2-2; 16 bases match TRBD2. This CDR3 is CATSDGGGTSGRARHTGELFF. In DNA form, the CDR3 reads TGTGCCACCAGTGATGGTGGGGGGACTAGCGGGAGGGCTCGCCACACCGGGGAGCTGTTTTTT.